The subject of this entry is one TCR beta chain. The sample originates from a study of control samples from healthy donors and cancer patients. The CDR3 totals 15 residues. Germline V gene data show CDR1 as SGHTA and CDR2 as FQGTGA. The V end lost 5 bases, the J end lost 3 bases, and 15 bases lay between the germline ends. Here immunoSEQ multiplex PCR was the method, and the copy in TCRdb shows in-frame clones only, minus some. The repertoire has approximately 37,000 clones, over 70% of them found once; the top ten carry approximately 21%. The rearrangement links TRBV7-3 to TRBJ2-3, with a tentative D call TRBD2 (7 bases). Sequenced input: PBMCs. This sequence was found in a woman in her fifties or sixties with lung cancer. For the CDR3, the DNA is TGTGCCAGCAGCCCCGTGGGGGGGCCGACAGATACGCAGTATTTT. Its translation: CASSPVGGPTDTQYF.